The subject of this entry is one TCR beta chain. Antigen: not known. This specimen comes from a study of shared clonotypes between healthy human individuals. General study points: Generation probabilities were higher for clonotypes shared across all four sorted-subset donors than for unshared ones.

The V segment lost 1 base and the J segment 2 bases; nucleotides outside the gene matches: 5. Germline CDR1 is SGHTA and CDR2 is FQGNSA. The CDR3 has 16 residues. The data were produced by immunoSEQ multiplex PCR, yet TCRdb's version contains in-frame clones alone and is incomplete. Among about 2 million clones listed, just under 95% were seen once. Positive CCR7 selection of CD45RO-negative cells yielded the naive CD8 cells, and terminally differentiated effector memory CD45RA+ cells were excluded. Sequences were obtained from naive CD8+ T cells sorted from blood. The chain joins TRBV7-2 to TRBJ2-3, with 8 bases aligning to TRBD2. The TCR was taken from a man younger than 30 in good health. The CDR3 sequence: CASSLGPGGLTDTQYF. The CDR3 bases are TGTGCCAGCAGCTTAGGGCCGGGAGGGCTCACAGATACGCAGTATTTT.